Detailed here is one T cell receptor (beta chain). No antigen is known for it. This CDR3 is 12 amino acids long. Germline CDR1 KGHDR, CDR2 SFDVKD. The ends were cut back, 8 bases at V and 3 bases at J, with 8 bases in the middle. This record comes from a study of identical twins. A single record per CDR3 protein comes from TCRdb applying MiXCR to the 5' RACE reads. This sample has 450,000 to 650,000 distinct CDR3 sequences, with roughly 15% found just once. Study-wide points: The study based its conclusions on cross-sectional statistical analysis and did not follow the same donors.

The same sample was also studied in work on yellow fever vaccine responses in identical twins. From that paper: Vaccine T cell responses of twins reportedly seemed partly convergent and partly personalized.

The specimen was CD4+ T cells sorted from blood. The rearrangement links TRBV24-1 to TRBJ2-3; no reliable D call. The receptor was isolated from a woman younger than 30 in good health. The DNA for the CDR3 is TGTGCCACCACGGGTGAGACAGATACGCAGTATTTT. Its translation is CATTGETDTQYF.